The 21 T cell receptor beta chains below come from one sample, sequenced in a study of identical twins. MiXCR, applied by TCRdb to the 5' RACE reads, yields one record per CDR3 protein. The sample yields about 530,000 distinct CDR3 sequences, about a fifth seen once. These sequences were also reported in another study, on yellow fever vaccine responses in identical twins.

The sequencing input was CD4+ T cells sorted from blood. The receptors shown here come from a woman aged 18-30 years in good health.

This clonotype was picked up a small number of times. The chain uses TRBV7-9 and TRBJ1-1; D call uncertain. The V end was cut by 1 base, the J end by 7 bases, with 7 bases between. The CDR3 loop spans 12 amino acids. Germline V gene lookup returns CDR1 SEHNR and CDR2 FQNEAQ (reference sequence). The CDR3 here is CASSLGYYEAFF. CDR3 nucleotides: TGTGCCAGCAGCTTAGGATATTATGAAGCTTTCTTT.

This clonotype was detected ten times or more. The chain joins TRBV5-5 to TRBJ2-5, with D hard to call. The V and J ends lost 0 bases and 4 bases respectively, with 4 bases between them. Germline V gene lookup returns CDR1 SGHKS and CDR2 YYEKEE (reference sequence). The CDR3 is 12 residues long. CDR3 coding DNA: TGTGCCAGCAGCTTGGTTTTAGAGACCCAGTACTTC. It is translated as CASSLVLETQYF.

The chain links TRBV18 to TRBJ1-1; possibly TRBD1 for D (5 bases). The CDR3 covers 15 residues. Per germline, CDR1 KGHSH and CDR2 LQKENI. V was trimmed by 3 bases and J by 7 bases, leaving 18 bases between them. The CDR3 DNA reads as TGTGCCAGCTCACCTTTCGTCCCGAAGCAGGGTGAAGCTTTCTTT. Its protein product is CASSPFVPKQGEAFF.

The chain joins TRBV29-1 to TRBJ1-2; 12 nucleotides align to TRBD1. The CDR3 extends over 15 amino acids. The V gene end was trimmed by 4 bases and the J gene end by 8 bases; junction bases not matched to a gene: 11. Germline V gives CDR1 SQVTM, CDR2 ANQGSEA. The CDR3 nucleotides read TGCAGCGTTGCCAAGGGACAGGGGGCGGAAGGAGGCTACACCTTC. This gives the protein CSVAKGQGAEGGYTF.

The rearrangement joins TRBV9 to TRBJ2-1, with a tentative D call TRBD2 (6 bases). Trimming removed 0 bases at V and 5 bases at J, with 12 bases between. CDR3 length: 15 residues. In germline, CDR1 is SGDLS, CDR2 YYNGEE. The CDR3 protein is CASSVVAAGNNEQFF. The CDR3 DNA reads as TGTGCCAGCAGCGTAGTAGCGGCTGGTAACAATGAGCAGTTCTTC. The complete variable domain, with remaining parts taken from reference TRBV9 and TRBJ2-1, reads DSGVTQTPKHLITATGQRVTLRCSPRSGDLSVYWYQQSLDQGLQFLIQYYNGEERAKGNILERFSAQQFPDLHSELNLSSLELGDSALYFCASSVVAAGNNEQFFGPGTRLTVL.

There are a few counts of this clonotype. This chain links TRBV29-1 with TRBJ2-2; TRBD2 agrees at 9 bases. V trimming: 4 bases; J trimming: 6 bases; junction bases outside the gene matches: 3. The CDR3 loop spans 13 amino acids. Germline CDR1 reads SQVTM; CDR2 reads ANQGSEA. CDR3 in DNA: TGCAGCGTTGGAGCTAGCGGGGCCGGGGAGCTGTTTTTT. This codes for CSVGASGAGELFF.

The chain joins TRBV11-2 to TRBJ2-1; TRBD1 agrees at 9 bases. The length of the CDR3 is 15 residues. V lost 1 base, J lost 9 bases, and 7 bases stayed unmatched. The germline CDR1 and CDR2 sequences are SGHAT and FQNNGV. This chain's CDR3 is CASSLVGQGLGEQFF. The CDR3 DNA is TGTGCCAGCAGCTTAGTCGGACAGGGGTTGGGTGAGCAGTTCTTC.

The rearrangement links TRBV6-1 to TRBJ1-5; the match to TRBD1 covers 8 bases. V shed 5 bases and J 4 bases; nucleotides not matched to a gene: 13. In germline, CDR1 is MNHNS, CDR2 SASEGT. The CDR3 consists of 17 residues. CDR3 region: CASSKNEQGVVNQPQHF. The DNA for the CDR3 is TGTGCCAGCAGTAAGAATGAACAGGGGGTGGTAAATCAGCCCCAGCATTTT.

This clonotype appeared a few times. The chain couples TRBV20-1 to TRBJ2-3; 8 bases map to TRBD2. The CDR3 length is 15 residues. V lost 3 bases to trimming and J lost 4 bases; unmatched junction nucleotides: 9. Germline V gene lookup returns CDR1 DFQATT and CDR2 SNEGSKA (reference sequence). The DNA for the CDR3 is TGCAGTGCTAGGCTGAGCGGGGGTAGTGCAGATACGCAGTATTTT. Its translation is CSARLSGGSADTQYF.

As regards this clonotype: At one boundary the junction diverges from the germline segment, which might be a read error. The V call is TRBV9, the J call TRBJ2-1; TRBD2 aligns across 8 bases. The CDR3 length is 18 residues. Germline V gene sequence: CDR1 SGDLS, CDR2 YYNGEE. The CDR3 reads CTSSTGGAPNPLYNEQFF. As DNA, the CDR3 is TGTACCAGCTCAACGGGAGGGGCTCCGAACCCCCTCTACAATGAGCAGTTCTTC.

This clonotype was found a few times. The chain employs TRBV6-2 or TRBV6-3 and TRBJ2-7; D may be TRBD2 (6 bases). The CDR3 consists of 15 residues. Germline V CDR1 and CDR2: MNHEY, SVGEGT. Trimming pared 4 bases from V and 1 base from J, leaving 14 bases between. CDR3 bases: TGTGCCAGCAGTTTGAGACTTGCGGGATCCTACGAGCAGTACTTC. Its protein product is CASSLRLAGSYEQYF.

This clonotype has only a few counts. The chain links TRBV25-1 to TRBJ2-7, with 7 bases lining up with TRBD2. V dropped 4 bases and J dropped 3; count of bases not matched to a gene: 3. CDR3 size: 13 residues. Germline V gene lookup returns CDR1 MGHDK and CDR2 SYGVNS. The CDR3 protein is CASSAAGDYEQYF. CDR3 bases: TGTGCCAGCAGTGCGGCGGGGGACTACGAGCAGTACTTC.

This clonotype was seen a few times. V gene TRBV12-3 or TRBV12-4 combines with J gene TRBJ2-2; D remains ambiguous. CDR3 length: 13 amino acids. V gave up 9 bases and J gave up 4 bases, with 12 bases separating them. CDR3 sequence: CASQRTGTGELFF. DNA of the CDR3: TGTGCCAGTCAGCGAACGGGCACCGGGGAGCTGTTTTTT.

This clonotype was picked up many times. The chain recombines TRBV12-3 or TRBV12-4 with TRBJ2-1; TRBD2 matches 7 bases. The CDR3 contains 14 residues. The ends lost 8 bases at V and 0 bases at J; junction bases unmatched: 4. The CDR3 is CASRSGDSYNEQFF. In DNA, the CDR3 is TGTGCCAGCCGGAGCGGGGACTCCTACAATGAGCAGTTCTTC.

This clonotype was observed a handful of times. This chain links TRBV5-1 with TRBJ1-4; the D gene is possibly TRBD1 (6 bases). Germline CDR1 reads SGHRS; CDR2 reads YFSETQ. The CDR3 length is 15 residues. Trimming left V 2 bases short and J 6 bases short, with 14 bases between. Here the CDR3 DNA reads TGCGCCAGCAGCTTACAGGGTCAGGGTCATGAAAAACTGTTTTTT. It yields the protein CASSLQGQGHEKLFF.

The chain combines TRBV5-1 with TRBJ2-3; D perhaps matches TRBD1 (6 bases). Germline V gives CDR1 SGHRS, CDR2 YFSETQ. Trimming stripped 3 bases from V and 2 bases from J, with 10 bases between. There are 14 residues in the CDR3. CDR3 protein: CASSWDTYTDTQYF. CDR3 bases: TGCGCCAGCAGCTGGGACACCTACACAGATACGCAGTATTTT.

This clonotype was seen more than once but under ten times. V usage is TRBV7-2 and J usage is TRBJ2-3; D may be TRBD2 (6 bases). Deletions cut 4 bases from V and 2 bases from J, with 19 bases between. CDR3 length equals 17 residues. Germline CDR1 and CDR2: SGHTA and FQGNSA. DNA of the CDR3: TGTGCCAGCAGCTCCACCGGGACTCCGATTAACACAGATACGCAGTATTTT. It specifies CASSSTGTPINTDTQYF. Full variable domain (outside the CDR3, taken from reference TRBV7-2 and TRBJ2-3): GAGVSQSPSNKVTEKGKDVELRCDPISGHTALYWYRQSLGQGLEFLIYFQGNSAPDKSGLPSDRFSAERTGGSVSTLTIQRTQQEDSAVYLCASSSTGTPINTDTQYFGPGTRLTVL.

The chain employs TRBV10-3 and TRBJ2-5; TRBD1 is a possible D gene (5 bases). Germline V gene data show CDR1 as ENHRY and CDR2 as SYGVKD. The CDR3 length is 12 residues. The V end lost 4 bases, the J end lost 5 bases, and 8 bases lay between the germline ends. The CDR3, as DNA: TGTGCCATCAGTGGTGGGGCGGAGACCCAGTACTTC. Protein sequence: CAISGGAETQYF.

V is TRBV5-5 and J is TRBJ2-7, with D perhaps matching TRBD1 (5 bases). This CDR3 spans 14 amino acids. Germline CDR1 SGHKS, CDR2 YYEKEE (reference sequence). The ends were cut back, 0 bases at V and 5 bases at J, with 12 bases in the middle. The chain's CDR3 is CASSLDPGWNEQYV. The CDR3 DNA is TGTGCCAGCAGCTTGGATCCAGGGTGGAACGAGCAGTACGTC.

The chain recombines TRBV5-5 with TRBJ2-1; the D gene could be TRBD1 or TRBD2 (5 bases each). Trimming left V 2 bases short and J 9 bases short, with 18 bases between. The germline V gene has CDR1 SGHKS and CDR2 YYEKEE (reference sequence). The CDR3 totals 15 residues. CDR3 loop: CASSFEGTFLGEQFF. The CDR3 DNA follows: TGTGCCAGCAGCTTCGAAGGGACGTTTTTGGGTGAGCAGTTCTTC.

V usage is TRBV9 and J usage is TRBJ2-7; TRBD2 matches 7 bases. V trimming: 4 bases; J trimming: 5 bases; junction bases outside the gene matches: 6. Germline V lookup: CDR1 SGDLS, CDR2 YYNGEE. The CDR3 sequence is 13 residues long. The CDR3 spells CASSPNGRNEQYF. CDR3 nucleotide sequence: TGTGCCAGCAGCCCGAACGGGAGGAACGAGCAGTACTTC.